The entry below gives a single T cell receptor beta chain sequence along with its context. The antigen it binds to is not known. No much larger clonotype is one base removed from it; base qualities were not supplied. The CDR3 runs 14 amino acids, cysteine and phenylalanine included. Only the CDR3 DNA is retained, 42 bases long and in frame from the first base. Interpreted using the paper, the treatment or condition label stands for: randomized to nivolumab then ipilimumab (arm A) or the reverse (arm B). No trial patient had received prior DNA-damaging chemotherapy. The samples were obtained from melanoma patients enrolled in CheckMate 064, an open-label, randomized phase II trial testing sequential checkpoint blockade. Tumor TCR sequencing used genomic DNA from formalin-fixed paraffin-embedded (FFPE) tissue samples. These data originate in a study of sequential checkpoint blockade in melanoma (dated by TCRdb to the late 2010s). Turning to the overall study: Patients were assigned by 1:1 randomization to either first-line nivolumab followed by ipilimumab (arm A) or ipilimumab followed by nivolumab (arm B). Maintenance nivolumab came after both trial sequences. DNA from about 100 pretreatment melanoma tumor samples underwent TCRbeta immunosequencing. For 20 to 25 patients, matched tumor biopsies were taken both before treatment and at week 13, after single-agent nivolumab (arm A) or ipilimumab (arm B). Around three quarters of the matched pre- and post-treatment tumor biopsy pairs came from the same lesion.

TCRbeta CDR3 regions were immunosequenced from genomic DNA with the immunoSEQ Assay. Prior to high-throughput sequencing, genomic DNA was amplified by bias-controlled multiplex PCR. Under the source paper's analysis protocol: To quantify the absolute abundance of each unique TCRbeta CDR3 region, the sequences were collapsed and filtered. Clonality, defined as 1 minus Pielou's evenness, was calculated using only productive rearrangements. Tumor T-cell fraction was calculated by normalizing TCRbeta template counts to usable DNA, which was estimated from several housekeeping genes. Clones with significantly greater frequencies in on-treatment versus baseline samples were identified using a previously published method. TCRdb holds this immuneACCESS table with in-frame rearrangements only. Some clones are missing; in checked studies, unresolved V genes explain under half, and the rest has no known cause. Clone size and the V and J calls come from that table; the DNA yielded D and trimming. For this sample there are some 3,000 clones; 20% to 25% appear just once. The ten largest clones capture roughly two fifths of the sample.

Study-wide findings and limitations: The response-prediction model combining TCR metrics and mutation burden needs validation in larger, independent patient cohorts. Small sample sizes and reduced statistical power limited the analyses of tumor T-cell fraction within each arm. Among patients in arm A, the nivolumab-first arm, pretreatment tumor TIL clonality was associated with response (P = .04). Clinical benefit was about 30 times more likely to be achieved by patients whose tumor T-cell fraction and clonality increased by week 13. Tumor T-cell fraction and clonality were correlated with PD-L1 staining and CD8+ T-cell counts, but not with mutational load.

The sample consisted of tumor tissue (inferred from file names), taken from a patient given nivolumab and ipilimumab in sequence. This clonotype was sampled from a human patient with melanoma. Some clones in this sample may be carry-over from other donors' samples. The sequence links TRBV12-2 to TRBJ2-2; whether TRBD2, the table's D call, matches the DNA was not checked. TRBV12-2 is classified as a pseudogene. The CDR3 region: CATNQVGGSGELFF. In nucleotide form, the sequence is TGTGCCACTAACCAGGTCGGGGGATCCGGGGAGCTGTTTTTT.